This T cell receptor beta chain was recorded in a study of neoadjuvant nivolumab and ipilimumab in lung cancer. Germline lookup yields CDR1 MNHEY and CDR2 SVGAGI. The CDR3 has 15 amino acids. Trimming cost V 2 bases and J 2 bases; bases outside gene matches: 2. Method: immunoSEQ multiplex PCR; TCRdb's copy keeps in-frame clones and lacks some. In the table there are roughly 20,000 clones, 82% of which are singletons. Study observations and caveats: TCR clonality did not significantly correlate with pathologic tumor regression. Resected tumors had greater TCR richness and clonality than uninvolved lung.

Comments on this clone: The antigen remains undetermined.

This clonotype was obtained from an adult with non-small cell lung cancer. Specimen: peripheral blood, collected before neoadjuvant nivolumab, alone or with ipilimumab. V gene TRBV6-5 combines with J gene TRBJ2-1; TRBD2 matches 8 bases. CDR3 DNA sequence: TGTGCCAGCAGTTACCAAGCGGGAGCCTACAATGAGCAGTTCTTC. It translates to CASSYQAGAYNEQFF.